The 13 T cell receptor beta chains below were found in one sample sequenced in a study of response to subunit inactivated influenza vaccine. Via MiXCR, TCRdb re-called the RT-PCR reads, giving one row per CDR3 protein. Of about 190,000 distinct CDR3 sequences in the sample, around an eighth were seen once. This material consisted of CD8+ T cells sorted from PBMCs, taken 5 to 6 days after vaccination. The origin of the receptors is a man between 50 and 59 years old who received an inactivated influenza vaccine.

The chain employs TRBV29-1 and TRBJ1-1; tentative D call: TRBD1 (5 bases). Germline V gene lookup returns CDR1 SQVTM and CDR2 ANQGSEA. V lost 6 bases and J lost 2, with 10 bases in between. The CDR3 totals 12 residues. The CDR3: CSVRQINTEAFF. CDR3 coding DNA: TGCAGCGTCCGACAGATTAACACTGAAGCTTTCTTT.

This clonotype was counted ten times or more. CDR3 in DNA: TGCAGCGTTGAGTCGGGCCTCGGGCCGACGGGTGAGCAGTTCTTC. Protein product: CSVESGLGPTGEQFF. The chain uses TRBV29-1 and TRBJ2-1; D ambiguous. Germline lookup yields CDR1 SQVTM and CDR2 ANQGSEA. With 3 bases removed from V and 9 bases from J, the gap between germline ends came to 21 bases. There are 15 residues in the CDR3.

This clonotype was counted only a few times. The J gene is TRBJ2-4, the V gene TRBV27; D not certain. V was cut by 2 bases and J by 7 bases, with 3 bases left in between. CDR3 length: 11 residues. Germline CDR1 and CDR2: MNHEY and SMNVEV (reference sequence). The CDR3 DNA is TGTGCCAGCAGTTTAGGGAACATTCAGTACTTC. It codes for CASSLGNIQYF.

This clonotype was observed a few times. V and J are TRBV5-1 and TRBJ2-1; D uncertain. This CDR3 region has 16 residues. V lost 1 base and J 7 bases, leaving 18 bases between the germline ends. CDR1 SGHRS and CDR2 YFSETQ come from the germline V gene. The CDR3 DNA follows: TGCGCCAGCAGCTTGAGTGTGGGCCCCCCATGGAATGAGCAGTTCTTC. It translates to CASSLSVGPPWNEQFF.

This clonotype was picked up many times. The chain is built from TRBV7-6 and TRBJ1-3; D not certain. There are 13 residues in the CDR3. Trimming removed 5 bases from V and 2 bases from J, with 7 bases in between. In germline, CDR1 is SGHVS, CDR2 FNYEAQ. CDR3: CASSPNPGNTIYF. The CDR3 DNA reads as TGTGCCAGCAGCCCAAACCCTGGAAACACCATATATTTT.

The chain has TRBV10-1 and TRBJ1-1; perhaps TRBD1 as D (5 bases). CDR1 is WNHNN, CDR2 SYGVQD, per germline (reference sequence). The CDR3 spans 13 residues. The germline V and J ends were trimmed by 9 bases and 1 base, with 12 bases remaining between them. CDR3 protein: CASRDRENTEAFF. DNA of the CDR3: TGCGCCAGTCGGGACCGAGAGAACACTGAAGCTTTCTTT.

This clonotype was observed a few times. This chain links TRBV11-2 with TRBJ2-3; D is possibly TRBD2 (6 bases). V gave up 5 bases and J gave up 6 bases, with 21 bases separating them. The V gene's germline CDR1 is SGHAT and CDR2 FQNNGV. The CDR3 has 16 amino acids. The CDR3 reads CASSPGGSLAGDTQYF. The CDR3 DNA is TGTGCCAGCAGCCCAGGTGGCTCACTAGCCGGGGATACGCAGTATTTT.

The chain employs TRBV30 and TRBJ2-1, with D perhaps matching TRBD1 (6 bases). The CDR3 runs 16 residues. V gave up 6 bases and J gave up 0 bases, with 18 bases separating them. CDR1 and CDR2 from the germline V gene are GTSNPN and SVGIG (reference sequence). CDR3 DNA sequence: TGTGCCTGCCTAGAGGGGGTCTTGAGCTCCTACAATGAGCAGTTCTTC. Its translation: CACLEGVLSSYNEQFF. The variable domain in full, completed from reference TRBV30 and TRBJ2-1, reads SQTIHQWPATLVQPVGSPLSLECTVEGTSNPNLYWYRQAAGRGLQLLFYSVGIGQISSEVPQNLSASRPQDRQFILSSKKLLLSDSGFYLCACLEGVLSSYNEQFFGPGTRLTVL.

The chain combines TRBV6-1 with TRBJ2-6; D gene unclear. Germline assignment: CDR1 MNHNS and CDR2 SASEGT. Trimming took 6 bases from V and 0 from J, leaving 3 bases between them. CDR3 length: 13 amino acids. For the CDR3, the DNA is TGTGCCAGCAGCCGCTCTGGGGCCAACGTCCTGACTTTC. Its translation is CASSRSGANVLTF.

V usage is TRBV4-3 and J usage is TRBJ1-2; D uncertain. Germline V gene sequence: CDR1 LGHNA, CDR2 YSLEER. The CDR3 covers 16 residues. V was shortened by 1 base and J by 0 bases, with 12 bases between the two germline ends. CDR3 nucleotide sequence: TGCGCCAGCAGCCAAGCTACAAGGCGCCCTAACTATGGCTACACCTTC. Translation gives CASSQATRRPNYGYTF.

The CDR3 DNA reads as TGTGCCAGCAGCCAAGAAATGGGGACTACAGATACGCAGTATTTT. This gives the protein CASSQEMGTTDTQYF. The chain is built from TRBV4-2 and TRBJ2-3, with D perhaps TRBD2 (6 bases). The CDR3 has 15 residues. Germline assignment: CDR1 LGHNA and CDR2 YNFKEQ. V lost 0 bases and J 3 bases, leaving 10 bases between the germline ends.

This clonotype was observed many times. The chain couples TRBV5-4 to TRBJ2-1; 7 bases agree with TRBD1. The junction had 7 bases not matched to a gene; V was cut back by 4 bases and J by 3 bases. The germline V gene has CDR1 SGHNT and CDR2 YYREEE (reference sequence). This CDR3 comprises 15 residues. CDR3: CASSEGTDLYNEQFF. The CDR3 DNA follows: TGTGCCAGCAGCGAGGGGACAGACCTCTACAATGAGCAGTTCTTC.

This chain joins TRBV4-2 and TRBJ2-1, with 7 nucleotides matching TRBD2. Per germline, CDR1 LGHNA and CDR2 YNFKEQ. The V gene end was trimmed by 0 bases and the J gene end by 3 bases; junction bases not matched to a gene: 2. This CDR3 contains 15 residues. CDR3 in DNA: TGTGCCAGCAGCCAAGAACGGGGGGACTACAATGAGCAGTTCTTC. This gives the protein CASSQERGDYNEQFF.